The next 9 T cell receptor beta chains were all read from a single sample in a study of blood T cell repertoires in COVID-19 (dated by TCRdb to about 2020). The protocol used for the library was the immunoSEQ multiplex PCR assay. The table was pulled from immuneACCESS by TCRdb, which kept in-frame rearrangements only. Such tables lose some clones; where checked, under half of the loss comes from unresolved V genes, and the rest has no known cause. This sample is represented by approximately 230,000 clones; just over 85% of them were singletons. The biggest ten clones account for over 1.5% of the sample. Sequenced input: PBMCs or T cells enriched from blood (not recorded which). Receptor source: a man aged 40-49 years who had recovered from COVID-19.

The chain uses TRBV30 and TRBJ2-1, with TRBD2 matching over 8 bases. CDR1 and CDR2 (germline): GTSNPN, SVGIG (reference sequence). Trimming took 4 bases from V and 9 from J; bases not matched to a gene: 5. The CDR3 totals 12 residues. The CDR3 DNA is TGTGCCTGGATGCTAGCGGGCACTGAGCAGTTCTTC. Protein product: CAWMLAGTEQFF.

The chain has TRBV9 and TRBJ2-7; 10 bases map to TRBD2. J gave up 0 bases and V 4 bases, and 7 bases lay outside the gene matches. CDR1 SGDLS and CDR2 YYNGEE come from the germline V gene. CDR3 length: 16 residues. CDR3 bases: TGTGCCAGCAGCCCGACTAGCGGGCGAAGCTCCTACGAGCAGTACTTC. It specifies CASSPTSGRSSYEQYF.

V usage is TRBV2 and J usage is TRBJ1-4; TRBD1 is a possible D gene (5 bases). The length of the CDR3 is 14 residues. V lost 7 bases to trimming and J lost 2 bases, with 11 bases between them. The germline V gene has CDR1 SNHLY and CDR2 FYNNEI. The CDR3 loop reads CASKVGPTNEKLFF. The CDR3 DNA follows: TGTGCCAGCAAAGTGGGGCCGACTAATGAAAAACTGTTTTTT.

The rearrangement joins TRBV7-8 to TRBJ2-1; perhaps TRBD2 as D (5 bases). Germline assignment: CDR1 SGHVS and CDR2 FQNEAQ. V lost 1 base and J lost 4, with 11 bases in between. CDR3 length: 15 residues. The CDR3 sequence: CASSLGGLMYNEQFF. CDR3 bases: TGTGCCAGCAGCTTAGGCGGGTTAATGTACAATGAGCAGTTCTTC.

Only one count was recorded for this clone. V usage is TRBV4-3 and J usage is TRBJ1-1; D may be TRBD1 (6 bases). This CDR3 has 13 residues. The V gene's germline CDR1 is LGHNA and CDR2 YSLEER. The ends were cut back, 4 bases at V and 5 bases at J, with 11 bases in the middle. The CDR3 here is CASSPTGYTEAFF. DNA for the CDR3: TGCGCCAGCAGCCCTACAGGGTATACTGAAGCTTTCTTT.

The gene calls are TRBV2 and TRBJ2-3, with D maybe TRBD2 (5 bases). The germline CDR1 and CDR2 sequences are SNHLY and FYNNEI. This CDR3 is 13 amino acids long. Trimming took off 3 bases at V and 4 bases at J, with 8 bases between the two ends. The CDR3 sequence is CASSDRGPDTQYF. CDR3 DNA sequence: TGTGCCAGCAGTGACAGAGGGCCAGATACGCAGTATTTT. The variable domain in full, completed from reference TRBV2 and TRBJ2-3, reads EPEVTQTPSHQVTQMGQEVILRCVPISNHLYFYWYRQILGQKVEFLVSFYNNEISEKSEIFDDQFSVERPDGSNFTLKIRSTKLEDSAMYFCASSDRGPDTQYFGPGTRLTVL.

The sample holds one count of this clone. The chain couples TRBV12-3 or TRBV12-4 to TRBJ1-2; 7 nucleotides agree with TRBD1. The CDR3 is made up of 13 amino acids. Trimming took 6 bases from V and 0 from J; bases not matched to a gene: 1. CDR3 sequence (DNA): TGTGCCAGCAGCCAGGGGGCTAACTATGGCTACACCTTC. Translation gives CASSQGANYGYTF.

The chain is built from TRBV27 and TRBJ2-7; 9 bases are a match to TRBD1. Unmatched junction bases numbered 4, after V lost 4 bases and J lost 0 bases. The CDR3 contains 15 residues. Germline CDR1 MNHEY, CDR2 SMNVEV (reference sequence). In DNA, the CDR3 is TGTGCCAGCAGTTACCTGGGACAGGGCTCCTACGAGCAGTACTTC. Amino acids: CASSYLGQGSYEQYF.

This chain links TRBV7-2 with TRBJ2-3, with D hard to call. Germline V gene data show CDR1 as SGHTA and CDR2 as FQGNSA. The CDR3 is 15 amino acids. V was trimmed by 2 bases and J by 3 bases, leaving 12 bases between them. The CDR3 bases are TGTGCCAGCAGCTTAAATGGAGAGAGTACAGATACGCAGTATTTT. Translation: CASSLNGESTDTQYF.